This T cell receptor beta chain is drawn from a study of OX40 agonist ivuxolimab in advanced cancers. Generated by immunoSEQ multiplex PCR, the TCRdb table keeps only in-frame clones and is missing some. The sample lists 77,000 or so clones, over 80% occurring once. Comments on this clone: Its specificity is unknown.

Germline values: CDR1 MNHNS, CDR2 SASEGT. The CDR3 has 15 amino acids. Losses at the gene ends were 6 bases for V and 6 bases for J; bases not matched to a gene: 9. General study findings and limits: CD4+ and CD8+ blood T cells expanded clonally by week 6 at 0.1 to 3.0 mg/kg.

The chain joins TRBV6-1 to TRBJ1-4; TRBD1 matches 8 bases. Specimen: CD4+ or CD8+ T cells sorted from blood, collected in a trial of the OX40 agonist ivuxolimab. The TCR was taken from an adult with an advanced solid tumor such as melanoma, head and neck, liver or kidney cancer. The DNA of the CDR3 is TGTGCCAGCAGGTTGGAGGGACAGGTCTATGAAAAACTGTTTTTT. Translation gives CASRLEGQVYEKLFF.